This TCR beta chain was retrieved from a study of cytomegalovirus exposure and HLA in healthy donors. About this clone: Its antigen remains unknown.

Germline-derived CDR1 and CDR2 are SGHVS and FNYEAQ. This CDR3 is 15 amino acids long. The ends were cut back, 5 bases at V and 2 bases at J, with 12 bases in the middle. PCR amplification relied on 60 Vbeta primers (plus 13 Jbeta primers). TCRdb's copy holds only in-frame clones and misses some; the assay was immunoSEQ multiplex PCR. The sample includes 160,000 or so clones, roughly four fifths of them seen just once. Study results and limitations: In a later analysis, at a false discovery rate of 0.05, 15,000 to 20,000 TCR beta sequences matched HLA alleles. More clonal expansion characterized HLA-associated TCR beta chains than equally common others in a later analysis. Among the sequence variants, a highly shared cluster was likely an artifact of sequencing. In an earlier analysis, productive rearrangement rates for most beta V segments clustered near 87% or 30%.

The TCR was taken from a man in his forties in good health and CMV-seronegative. The chain recombines TRBV7-6 with TRBJ2-2; a possible D gene is TRBD1 (5 bases). Specimen: PBMCs. The CDR3 loop reads CASSLRALNTGELFF. The CDR3 DNA reads as TGTGCCAGCAGCCTCAGGGCCCTAAACACCGGGGAGCTGTTTTTT.